This T cell receptor (beta chain) was sequenced in a study of blood T cell repertoires in COVID-19. Libraries were prepared by immunoSEQ multiplex PCR; TCRdb keeps only in-frame clonotypes and omits some of them. The sample lists approximately 110,000 clones, about 83% occurring once. Trimming took 0 bases from V and 3 from J, leaving 12 bases between them. CDR1 LGHNA and CDR2 YNFKEQ come from the germline V gene. The CDR3 covers 16 residues. This clone was detected only once. The sample taken for sequencing was peripheral blood. The sequence came from a human donor in a cohort sampled during active COVID-19. The gene calls are TRBV4-2 and TRBJ1-3, with a possible D match to TRBD1 (6 bases). The DNA for the CDR3 is TGTGCCAGCAGCCAAGACTCGGGGGGCGGTGGAAACACCATATATTTT. Residues: CASSQDSGGGGNTIYF.